The clone carrying this TCR beta chain was seen once. V lost 4 bases and J 1 base, leaving 14 bases between the germline ends. This CDR3 contains 16 residues. Germline V CDR1 and CDR2: LGHNA, YSLEER. This sample was taken from a study of T cell changes during pregnancy in multiple sclerosis. The protocol was immunoSEQ multiplex PCR, while the TCRdb copy is restricted to in-frame clones and leaves out a portion. Seen here are approximately 51,000 clones, about nine tenths observed once, and the top ten hold roughly 0.59%. The rearrangement links TRBV4-3 to TRBJ2-1, with D possibly being TRBD2 (5 bases). Sequences were derived from CD4+ T cells from peripheral blood mononuclear cells, sampled after pregnancy. The sequence derives from a female donor with multiple sclerosis, enrolled in a pregnancy study. The DNA for the CDR3 is TGCGCCAGCAGCCGGCTTCGGGGAAGTTCCTACAATGAGCAGTTCTTC. It encodes CASSRLRGSSYNEQFF.